The 22 T cell receptor beta chains below all came from one sample that was sequenced in a study of siplizumab effects on memory and regulatory T cells. Here immunoSEQ multiplex PCR was the method, and the copy in TCRdb shows in-frame clones only, minus some. The data contain about 26,000 clones, around 84% of them seen just once; the ten biggest clones take up about 22%. Sequenced material: memory CD4+ T cells sorted from blood. These receptors all come from a human donor in good health.

The genes are TRBV30 and TRBJ1-6, with D hard to call. Per the germline V gene, CDR1 is GTSNPN and CDR2 is SVGIG (reference sequence). The CDR3 runs 15 residues. Trimming took off 8 bases at V and 7 bases at J, with 21 bases between the two ends. This chain's CDR3 is CAGVFGAGVNSPLHF. The CDR3 nucleotides read TGTGCCGGGGTCTTCGGCGCAGGTGTGAATTCACCCCTCCACTTT.

The sample holds a few counts of this clone. The chain couples TRBV19 to TRBJ2-6, with TRBD1 identical over 10 bases. The CDR3 is made up of 16 amino acids. Per germline, CDR1 LNHDA and CDR2 SQIVND (reference sequence). V dropped 4 bases and J dropped 3; count of bases not matched to a gene: 3. The CDR3 DNA sequence: TGTGCCAGTAGTACGACAGGGGGCGGTGGGGCCAACGTCCTGACTTTC. This gives the protein CASSTTGGGGANVLTF.

The chain combines TRBV5-1 with TRBJ1-4; possible D gene TRBD1, 5 bases. With 7 bases removed from V and 4 bases from J, the gap between germline ends came to 14 bases. Germline-derived CDR1 and CDR2 are SGHRS and YFSETQ. This CDR3 has 14 residues. The CDR3 DNA reads TGCGCCAGCGGGACCGGGACGGGTAATGAAAAACTGTTTTTT. Residues: CASGTGTGNEKLFF.

There are a few counts of this clone. The chain recombines TRBV11-3 with TRBJ2-3; no reliable D call. The CDR3 consists of 14 residues. From germline, CDR1 is SGHNT and CDR2 YENEEA. Trimming took 5 bases from V and 1 from J, leaving 10 bases between them. The CDR3: CASSIGAGTDTQYF. CDR3 nucleotides: TGTGCCAGCAGCATCGGAGCCGGCACAGATACGCAGTATTTT.

This rearrangement joins TRBV11-3 to TRBJ2-2; TRBD1 agrees at 9 bases. CDR3 size: 19 residues. Germline-derived CDR1 and CDR2 are SGHNT and YENEEA. Trimming removed 5 bases from V and 0 bases from J; junction bases left unmatched: 13. CDR3 in amino acids: CASSPAGDRAKSNTGELFF. DNA of the CDR3: TGTGCCAGCAGCCCCGCTGGGGACAGGGCTAAATCGAACACCGGGGAGCTGTTTTTT.

The J gene is TRBJ2-5, the V gene TRBV27; possible D gene TRBD1, 5 bases. This CDR3 is built from 16 residues. Trimming took 6 bases from V and 0 from J, leaving 17 bases between them. CDR1 and CDR2 (germline): MNHEY, SMNVEV (reference sequence). For the CDR3, the DNA is TGTGCCAGCAGGAACATCCAACAGGAGTACCAAGAGACCCAGTACTTC. This encodes CASRNIQQEYQETQYF.

The chain couples TRBV19 to TRBJ2-7, with 7 bases that match TRBD1. Germline CDR1 and CDR2: LNHDA and SQIVND (reference sequence). The CDR3 consists of 14 residues. V gave up 4 bases and J gave up 2 bases; unmatched junction bases: 5. CDR3 region: CASSTQTGTYEQYF. The CDR3 DNA follows: TGTGCCAGTAGTACACAGACAGGGACCTACGAGCAGTACTTC.

The chain has TRBV5-1 and TRBJ2-7; D is tentatively TRBD1 or TRBD2 (6 bases each). V was shortened by 2 bases and J by 7 bases, with 13 bases between the two germline ends. This CDR3 is 13 amino acids long. Germline V CDR1 and CDR2: SGHRS, YFSETQ. The CDR3, as DNA: TGCGCCAGCAGCTTCACGGGGGCGCGAGAGCAGTACTTC. Its protein product is CASSFTGAREQYF.

This rearrangement joins TRBV4-3 to TRBJ2-3; D remains unclear. CDR3 length: 15 amino acids. The germline V gene encodes CDR1 LGHNA and CDR2 YSLEER. With 0 bases removed from V and 2 bases from J, the gap between germline ends came to 9 bases. DNA of the CDR3: TGCGCCAGCAGCCAAGAAGTGGGTATCACAGATACGCAGTATTTT. It yields the protein CASSQEVGITDTQYF.

The V and J genes are TRBV28 and TRBJ1-5, with D unclear. The CDR3 loop spans 14 amino acids. Germline values: CDR1 MDHEN, CDR2 SYDVKM. V lost 6 bases, J lost 1 base, and 10 bases lay in between. The CDR3 DNA sequence: TGTGCCAGCAGCGGCAGACAAAGCAATCAGCCCCAGCATTTT. This codes for CASSGRQSNQPQHF.

The chain recombines TRBV4-2 with TRBJ2-3, with D hard to call. Germline CDR1 is LGHNA and CDR2 is YNFKEQ. V was cut by 0 bases and J by 6 bases, with 10 bases left in between. The CDR3 spans 14 residues. CDR3 amino acids: CASSQDFGRDTQYF. The CDR3 DNA is TGTGCCAGCAGCCAAGATTTTGGCCGGGATACGCAGTATTTT.

This rearrangement joins TRBV6-6 to TRBJ2-2; 9 bases line up with TRBD1. V trimming: 7 bases; J trimming: 4 bases; junction bases outside the gene matches: 7. CDR3 length: 15 residues. Per germline, CDR1 MNHNY and CDR2 SVGAGI (reference sequence). CDR3 nucleotide sequence: TGTGCCAGCAACCAACAGGGGGCCGGCACCGGGGAGCTGTTTTTT. Translation: CASNQQGAGTGELFF.

V and J are TRBV7-8 and TRBJ2-1; TRBD2 matches 7 bases. Germline V gene data show CDR1 as SGHVS and CDR2 as FQNEAQ. There are 14 residues in the CDR3. J gave up 2 bases and V 7 bases, and 5 bases lay outside the gene matches. CDR3 amino acids: CASISGRAYNEQFF. The CDR3 coding sequence is TGTGCCAGCATATCTGGGAGGGCCTACAATGAGCAGTTCTTC. The whole variable domain, remainder taken from reference TRBV7-8 and TRBJ2-1, is GAGVSQSPRYKVAKRGQDVALRCDPISGHVSLFWYQQALGQGPEFLTYFQNEAQLDKSGLPSDRFFAERPEGSVSTLKIQRTQQEDSAVYLCASISGRAYNEQFFGPGTRLTVL.

The J gene is TRBJ1-5, the V gene TRBV11-2; TRBD1 matches at 7 bases. The CDR3 has 14 residues. The trim removed 5 bases at V and 5 bases at J, leaving 6 bases unmatched. Per germline, CDR1 SGHAT and CDR2 FQNNGV. CDR3 nucleotides: TGTGCCAGCAGCAAGACAGGGTCGGATCAGCCCCAGCATTTT. Amino acid sequence: CASSKTGSDQPQHF. The full variable domain, completed using reference TRBV11-2 and TRBJ1-5, is EAGVAQSPRYKIIEKRQSVAFWCNPISGHATLYWYQQILGQGPKLLIQFQNNGVVDDSQLPKDRFSAERLKGVDSTLKIQPAKLEDSAVYLCASSKTGSDQPQHFGDGTRLSIL.

The V gene is TRBV19, the J gene TRBJ1-1; possible D gene TRBD1, 6 bases. V was trimmed by 8 bases and J by 1 base, leaving 14 bases between them. The CDR3 length is 14 residues. CDR1 is LNHDA and CDR2 is SQIVND in the germline V gene (reference sequence). Here the CDR3 reads CASGARGTNTEAFF. CDR3 nucleotide sequence: TGTGCCAGTGGCGCCAGGGGCACGAACACTGAAGCTTTCTTT.

The CDR3: CASTCSGPPGSYYEQYF. In nucleotides, the CDR3 is TGTGCCAGCACCTGCTCGGGGCCACCCGGTTCCTACTACGAGCAGTACTTC. This chain links TRBV6-4 with TRBJ2-7; D is possibly TRBD1 or TRBD2 (5 bases each). Germline V gene sequence: CDR1 MRHNA, CDR2 SNTAGT. The CDR3 covers 17 residues. Trimming removed 7 bases from V and 3 bases from J, with 25 bases in between.

The J gene is TRBJ2-2, the V gene TRBV7-9; a weak D match, TRBD1 (6 bases). Germline assignment: CDR1 SEHNR and CDR2 FQNEAQ (reference sequence). The germline V and J ends were trimmed by 1 base and 7 bases, with 10 bases remaining between them. CDR3 length: 14 residues. Written as DNA, the CDR3 is TGTGCCAGCAGCTTAGAGGGGGTCGGCGGGGAGCTGTTTTTT. As protein: CASSLEGVGGELFF. Combining the CDR3 with reference TRBV7-9 and TRBJ2-2 gives the whole variable domain DTGVSQNPRHKITKRGQNVTFRCDPISEHNRLYWYRQTLGQGPEFLTYFQNEAQLEKSRLLSDRFSAERPKGSFSTLEIQRTEQGDSAMYLCASSLEGVGGELFFGEGSRLTVL.

The V call is TRBV30, the J call TRBJ1-2, with 8 positions matching TRBD1. Germline loops: CDR1 GTSNPN, CDR2 SVGIG (reference sequence). Unmatched junction bases numbered 15, after V lost 4 bases and J lost 5 bases. The length of the CDR3 is 16 residues. The CDR3 coding sequence is TGTGCCTGGATTTGGGACGAGACAGGGGTGGAATATGGCTACACCTTC. Its protein is CAWIWDETGVEYGYTF. The full variable domain, in which reference TRBV30 and TRBJ1-2 provide the parts outside the CDR3, is SQTIHQWPATLVQPVGSPLSLECTVEGTSNPNLYWYRQAAGRGLQLLFYSVGIGQISSEVPQNLSASRPQDRQFILSSKKLLLSDSGFYLCAWIWDETGVEYGYTFGSGTRLTVV.

The chain links TRBV28 to TRBJ2-7; TRBD1 matches 9 bases. Germline assignment: CDR1 MDHEN and CDR2 SYDVKM. With V trimmed by 5 bases and J by 2 bases, 4 bases remained unmatched. This CDR3 has 14 amino acids. The CDR3 nucleotides read TGTGCCAGCAGTCCGGGACAGGGTGCCTACGAGCAGTACTTC. It encodes CASSPGQGAYEQYF.

V gene TRBV11-2 combines with J gene TRBJ1-2; D not certain. V was pared by 3 bases and J by 1 base, with 12 bases between. CDR3 length: 15 amino acids. From germline, CDR1 is SGHAT and CDR2 FQNNGV. CDR3 coding DNA: TGTGCCAGCAGCTTTGGGAGATACAATAACTATGGCTACACCTTC. Its protein product is CASSFGRYNNYGYTF.

The CDR3 bases are TGTGCCAGCAGTTACGCAGGGACGAACACTGAAGCTTTCTTT. Protein sequence: CASSYAGTNTEAFF. The chain links TRBV6-5 to TRBJ1-1, with a tentative D call TRBD1 (5 bases). The CDR3 is 14 amino acids. V dropped 2 bases and J dropped 1 base, with 8 bases sitting between them. CDR1 is MNHEY and CDR2 is SVGAGI in the germline V gene.

The V gene is TRBV7-8, the J gene TRBJ2-1; TRBD1 might be the D (6 bases). CDR1 is SGHVS, CDR2 FQNEAQ, per germline. Trimming took off 5 bases at V and 0 bases at J, with 11 bases between the two ends. The CDR3 loop spans 15 amino acids. Written as DNA, the CDR3 is TGTGCCAGCAGCCGGGACATCAGCTCCTACAATGAGCAGTTCTTC. Its protein is CASSRDISSYNEQFF.